These 26 T cell receptor beta chains came from one sample sequenced in a study of T cells in women clearing cervical HPV infection. Sequencing was performed with immunoSEQ multiplex PCR; in TCRdb, only in-frame clones are kept and a portion is missing. The specimen's table records about 31,000 clones. The sequenced sample was blood buffy coat. The receptor source for this set is a woman between 18 and 70 years old with a cervical HPV16 infection that either progressed to CIN3+ or cleared (not recorded which).

Details on this clone: The read stops 3 residues short of the end of the CDR3; the missing end is completed from the germline J gene. V usage is TRBV6-4 and J usage is TRBJ2-7, with TRBD1 as a possible D gene (5 bases). The germline V gene encodes CDR1 MRHNA and CDR2 SNTAGT. The CDR3 is 12 amino acids. Between the trimmed V and J ends, which lost 6 bases and 3 bases, there was a span of 9 bases. The sequenced CDR3 bases are TGTGCCAGCAGGCCCCAGGGCTACGAG. As protein: CASRPQGYE. The whole CDR3 sequence is CASRPQGYEQYF.

Details on this clone: The sequenced fragment ends 3 residues before the CDR3 boundary, so the rest is inferred from the germline J gene. This chain joins TRBV5-1 and TRBJ2-1; 16 nucleotides agree with TRBD2. The CDR3 covers 16 residues. Germline CDR1 is SGHRS and CDR2 is YFSETQ. V lost 3 bases, J lost 8 bases, and 5 bases stayed unmatched. The part of the CDR3 DNA that was read is TGCGCCAGCAGCTCGGGACTAGCGGGAGGGCAGTATGAG. This gives the protein CASSSGLAGGQYE. In full, the CDR3 reads CASSSGLAGGQYEQFF.

Details on this clone: The observed sequence ends 3 residues before the CDR3 terminus, with the missing tail filled in from the germline J gene. The chain is built from TRBV5-6 and TRBJ1-1; D perhaps matches TRBD1 (6 bases). CDR3 length: 14 amino acids. Germline CDR1 and CDR2: SGHDT and YYEEEE. Trimming pared 4 bases from V and 1 base from J, leaving 11 bases between. The CDR3 bases that were read are TGTGCCAGCAGCGACAGGACTCAGAACACTGAA. Protein product: CASSDRTQNTE. The whole CDR3 protein reads CASSDRTQNTEAFF.

For this clone: The read comes to an end 3 residues before the CDR3 does, leaving the germline J gene to fill in the end. V and J are TRBV5-1 and TRBJ2-6; TRBD1 agrees at 9 bases. The CDR3 contains 19 residues. V was pared by 3 bases and J by 0 bases, with 10 bases of the junction left unmatched. Germline V lookup: CDR1 SGHRS, CDR2 YFSETQ. The CDR3 bases that were read are TGCGCCAGCAGCTGGACGACAGGGGGATATCCCTCTGGGGCCAACGTC. This encodes CASSWTTGGYPSGANV. The full-length CDR3 reads as CASSWTTGGYPSGANVLTF.

A word on this clone: The CDR3 end lies 3 residues beyond the end of the read and is filled in from the germline J gene. This same CDR3 is encoded by further DNA sequences in the sample. J is TRBJ1-3 and V is TRBV5-1, with TRBD1 identical over 7 bases. The junction had 7 bases not matched to a gene; V was cut back by 0 bases and J by 4 bases. The germline V gene has CDR1 SGHRS and CDR2 YFSETQ. The CDR3 totals 16 residues. CDR3 DNA, as far as it was read: TGCGCCAGCAGCTTGGCCCAGGGGGAATCCGGAAACACC. Translating gives CASSLAQGESGNT. The complete CDR3 protein is CASSLAQGESGNTIYF.

As for this clone: The read halts 3 residues ahead of the CDR3 end, with the missing end drawn from the germline J gene. The chain uses TRBV6-2 or TRBV6-3 and TRBJ2-4; D unresolved. Germline loops: CDR1 MNHEY, CDR2 SVGEGT. CDR3 length: 11 residues. The CDR3 reads CASSLSYGQYF. CDR3 DNA (partial): TGTGCCAGCAGCCTTTCCTATGGT.

Turning to this clone: The CDR3 end falls 3 residues outside the read, so it is completed with the germline J gene. V is TRBV2 and J is TRBJ1-2; the D gene is possibly TRBD1 (6 bases). Germline assignment: CDR1 SNHLY and CDR2 FYNNEI. The CDR3 sequence is 13 residues long. Incomplete CDR3 DNA: TGTGCCAGCTGCGTACAGGGAAGGGAGGGC. This gives the protein CASCVQGREG. The CDR3 in its entirety is CASCVQGREGYTF.

Points on this clone: The CDR3 end is not reached by the read, which stops 3 residues before it; the germline J gene fills it in. V usage is TRBV6-2 or TRBV6-3 and J usage is TRBJ2-7, with 10 nucleotides matching TRBD2. Germline lookup yields CDR1 MNHEY and CDR2 SVGEGT. The J segment lost 4 bases and the V segment lost 9 bases, leaving 9 bases of the junction unmatched. This CDR3 contains 14 residues. CDR3 protein: CASSYSGRNYEQYF. Partial CDR3 DNA: TGTGCCAGTTCTTATAGCGGGAGGAATTACGAG.

Comment on this clone: Read data end 3 residues before the CDR3 end; the end is taken from the germline J gene. The chain is built from TRBV2 and TRBJ1-2, with TRBD1 matching over 8 bases. From germline, CDR1 is SNHLY and CDR2 FYNNEI. The CDR3 has 15 residues. The DNA read from the CDR3 is TGTGCCAGCAGTGAGGGACAGGTTAGATACAATGAC. Protein product: CASSEGQVRYND. The complete CDR3 protein is CASSEGQVRYNDYTF.

Points on this clone: Read data end 3 residues before the CDR3 end; the end is taken from the germline J gene. The chain is built from TRBV5-1 and TRBJ1-6; 11 bases are a match to TRBD1. The CDR3 covers 20 residues. Germline CDR1 is SGHRS and CDR2 is YFSETQ. The junction had 16 bases not matched to a gene; V was cut back by 0 bases and J by 8 bases. Incomplete CDR3 DNA: TGCGCCAGCAGCTTGGTACCCGGGACAGGGGGAATGGCGGTCTATTCACCC. Protein: CASSLVPGTGGMAVYSP. The complete CDR3 sequence is CASSLVPGTGGMAVYSPLHF. Full variable domain (outside the CDR3, taken from reference TRBV5-1 and TRBJ1-6): KAGVTQTPRYLIKTRGQQVTLSCSPISGHRSVSWYQQTPGQGLQFLFEYFSETQRNKGNFPGRFSGRQFSNSRSEMNVSTLELGDSALYLCASSLVPGTGGMAVYSPLHFGNGTRLTVT.

In regard to this clone: The observed sequence ends 3 residues before the CDR3 terminus, with the missing tail filled in from the germline J gene. The genes are TRBV2 and TRBJ1-5; D may be TRBD1 (5 bases). Trimming took off 7 bases at V and 0 bases at J, with 7 bases between the two ends. Germline V gene data show CDR1 as SNHLY and CDR2 as FYNNEI. The CDR3 covers 13 residues. The covered CDR3 bases are TGTGCCAGCAAACAGGATAGCAATCAGCCC. It yields the protein CASKQDSNQP. The whole CDR3 is CASKQDSNQPQHF.

A remark on this clone: The read halts 3 residues ahead of the CDR3 end, with the missing end drawn from the germline J gene. V is TRBV10-3 and J is TRBJ2-2; 10 positions match TRBD1. Germline CDR1 reads ENHRY; CDR2 reads SYGVKD. This CDR3 region has 14 residues. V was pared by 4 bases and J by 10 bases, with 6 bases of the junction left unmatched. The CDR3 is CAISAGQGEKELFF. CDR3 bases read: TGTGCCATCAGTGCTGGACAGGGGGAGAAGGAG.

To note about this clone: Read coverage stops 3 residues before the CDR3 terminus; the germline J gene supplies the remainder. The chain combines TRBV7-7 with TRBJ1-5, with TRBD1 matching over 7 bases. Unmatched junction bases numbered 22, after V lost 5 bases and J lost 9 bases. The CDR3 spans 18 residues. The germline V gene has CDR1 SSHAT and CDR2 FNYEAQ (reference sequence). The CDR3 DNA, read in part, is TGTGCCAGCAGCCCTAAAACGACAGGGATCGCAGGGTTTTCGCCC. This gives the protein CASSPKTTGIAGFSP. The whole CDR3 protein reads CASSPKTTGIAGFSPQHF.

As concerns this clone: The read halts 3 residues ahead of the CDR3 end, with the missing end drawn from the germline J gene. This chain joins TRBV7-9 and TRBJ1-2; D remains unclear. The CDR3 is 14 amino acids. CDR1 is SEHNR, CDR2 FQNEAQ, per germline (reference sequence). V was shortened by 0 bases and J by 6 bases, with 11 bases between the two germline ends. This CDR3 is CASSLARLEDGYTF. CDR3 DNA (partial): TGTGCCAGCAGCTTAGCCCGGTTAGAAGATGGC.

On this clone itself: From the germline J gene comes the end of the CDR3, since the read stops 3 residues before it. This chain links TRBV18 with TRBJ2-7; 8 bases agree with TRBD1. The trim removed 6 bases at V and 3 bases at J, leaving 16 bases unmatched. Germline V gene lookup returns CDR1 KGHSH and CDR2 LQKENI. The CDR3 covers 17 residues. Here the CDR3 reads CASSQAVGDRPLYEQYF. The DNA read from the CDR3 is TGTGCCAGCTCTCAGGCCGTAGGGGACAGGCCCCTCTACGAG.

Remarks on this clone: The sequence runs out 3 residues before the end of the CDR3; the remainder is reconstructed from the germline J gene. This chain joins TRBV13 and TRBJ2-1; 8 nucleotides line up with TRBD1. The CDR3 is made up of 14 amino acids. With V trimmed by 5 bases and J by 6 bases, 6 bases remained unmatched. Per the germline V gene, CDR1 is PRHDT and CDR2 is FYEKMQ (reference sequence). The sequenced CDR3 bases are TGTGCCAGCAGCACCCGGACAGGGTCCAATGAG. This gives the protein CASSTRTGSNE. The whole CDR3 sequence is CASSTRTGSNEQFF.

CDR3 bases read: TGTGCCAGCAGCTTACAAGGGCTTGATACG. Translated, it gives CASSLQGLDT. The whole CDR3 reads CASSLQGLDTQYF. V and J are TRBV7-3 and TRBJ2-3; D remains unclear. The read stops 3 residues short of the end of the CDR3; the missing end is completed from the germline J gene. The V and J ends lost 2 bases and 6 bases respectively, with 9 bases between them. The CDR3 is 13 amino acids. Germline V gene lookup returns CDR1 SGHTA and CDR2 FQGTGA.

A note on this clone: Sequencing ends 3 residues short of the CDR3 end; the germline J gene provides the rest. The rearrangement joins TRBV5-1 to TRBJ2-2; a possible D gene is TRBD1 (5 bases). This CDR3 is 15 amino acids long. Germline V gives CDR1 SGHRS, CDR2 YFSETQ. Trimming shortened V by 1 base and J by 0 bases, and 7 bases separated the two germline ends. The CDR3 region is CASSLPGTNTGELFF. The CDR3 DNA, read in part, is TGCGCCAGCAGCTTGCCAGGGACGAACACCGGGGAG.

Of note for this clone: The read is 3 residues too short to cover the CDR3 end, so that end is filled in from the germline J gene. Distinct nucleotide sequences in the sample also encode this CDR3. The rearrangement links TRBV30 to TRBJ1-3; D unresolved. The germline V and J ends were trimmed by 7 bases and 0 bases, with 7 bases remaining between them. CDR3 length: 12 amino acids. CDR1 GTSNPN and CDR2 SVGIG come from the germline V gene (reference sequence). Incomplete CDR3 DNA: TGTGCCTCCGATAGCTCTGGAAACACC. Its protein product is CASDSSGNT. The complete CDR3 reads CASDSSGNTIYF.

In regard to this clone: The read ends 3 residues early relative to the CDR3; the germline J gene fills the gap. The gene calls are TRBV6-2 or TRBV6-3 and TRBJ1-2; D is ambiguous. Germline V CDR1 and CDR2: MNHEY, SVGEGT. V lost 2 bases and J 7 bases, leaving 14 bases between the germline ends. There are 14 residues in the CDR3. The CDR3 bases that were read are TGTGCCAGCAGTTACCCCGCACCTAGCAGTGGC. Its protein product is CASSYPAPSSG. From start to end, the CDR3 is CASSYPAPSSGYTF.

Points on this clone: Read sequence stops 3 residues before the CDR3 end, and the germline J gene provides the missing end. Within the sample, other DNA sequences also encode this same CDR3. The rearrangement joins TRBV2 to TRBJ1-5; D remains ambiguous. CDR1 is SNHLY, CDR2 FYNNEI, per germline. The V end lost 1 base, the J end lost 2 bases, and 9 bases lay between the germline ends. The CDR3 has 15 residues. The CDR3 DNA, read in part, is TGTGCCAGCAGTGAAGGCGGGGAGGGCAATCAGCCC. Translated: CASSEGGEGNQP. The whole CDR3 protein is CASSEGGEGNQPQHF.

A word on this clone: The CDR3 goes on 3 residues after the read ends, and that part is filled in from the germline J gene. This sequence joins TRBV7-9 and TRBJ1-2; D remains unclear. The CDR3 runs 15 residues. Germline lookup yields CDR1 SEHNR and CDR2 FQNEAQ (reference sequence). Partial CDR3 DNA: TGTGCCAGCAGCTTTAGCGGGCGAAGCTCCTACGAC. This translates into CASSFSGRSSYD. The whole CDR3 sequence reads CASSFSGRSSYDYTF.

Regarding this clone: Sequencing ends 3 residues short of the CDR3 end; the germline J gene provides the rest. V usage is TRBV27 and J usage is TRBJ2-1, with 7 bases matching TRBD2. Germline-derived CDR1 and CDR2 are MNHEY and SMNVEV (reference sequence). The CDR3 has 15 amino acids. Losses at the gene ends were 2 bases for V and 6 bases for J; bases not matched to a gene: 7. The covered CDR3 bases are TGTGCCAGCAGTTTACGGCGGGAGTTAAGCAATGAG. This codes for CASSLRRELSNE. From start to end, the CDR3 is CASSLRRELSNEQFF.

Of note for this clone: The DNA ends 3 residues before the CDR3 does, and the rest of the CDR3 is filled in from the germline J gene. The rearrangement uses TRBV6-2 or TRBV6-3 and TRBJ2-7; D unclear. This CDR3 has 12 amino acids. V was pared by 7 bases and J by 3 bases, with 10 bases between. Germline assignment: CDR1 MNHEY and CDR2 SVGEGT. CDR3 DNA, as far as it was read: TGTGCCAGCAAACAGATGTGCTACGAG. Its protein is CASKQMCYE. The whole CDR3 sequence is CASKQMCYEQYF.

The covered CDR3 bases are TGTGCCAGCAGCTCTCCGGGGGTATACAATGAG. Its translation: CASSSPGVYNE. The complete CDR3 protein is CASSSPGVYNEQFF. The V gene is TRBV7-6, the J gene TRBJ2-1; D may be TRBD2 (6 bases). With the read ending 3 residues before the CDR3 end, the germline J gene is used to fill in that end. The ends were cut back, 4 bases at V and 4 bases at J, with 11 bases in the middle. The CDR3 has 14 amino acids. The germline CDR1 and CDR2 sequences are SGHVS and FNYEAQ.

With respect to this clone: Read coverage stops 3 residues before the CDR3 terminus; the germline J gene supplies the remainder. The J gene is TRBJ1-2, the V gene TRBV19; no clear D gene. Germline V gives CDR1 LNHDA, CDR2 SQIVND (reference sequence). The CDR3 has 11 residues. The sequenced CDR3 bases are TGTGCCAGTAGTATTAACAATGAC. Translating it yields CASSINND. The whole CDR3 sequence reads CASSINNDYTF.